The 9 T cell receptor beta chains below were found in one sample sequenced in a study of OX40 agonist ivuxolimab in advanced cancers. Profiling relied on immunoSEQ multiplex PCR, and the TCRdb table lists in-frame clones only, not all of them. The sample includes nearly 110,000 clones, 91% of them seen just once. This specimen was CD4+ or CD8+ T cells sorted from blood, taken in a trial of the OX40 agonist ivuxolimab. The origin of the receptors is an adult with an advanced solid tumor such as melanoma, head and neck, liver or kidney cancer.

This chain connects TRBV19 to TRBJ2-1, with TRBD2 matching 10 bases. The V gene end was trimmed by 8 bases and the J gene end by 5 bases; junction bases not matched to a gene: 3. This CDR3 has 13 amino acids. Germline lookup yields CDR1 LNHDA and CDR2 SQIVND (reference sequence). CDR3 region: CASGTSGNNEQFF. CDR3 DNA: TGTGCCAGTGGCACTAGCGGGAACAATGAGCAGTTCTTC.

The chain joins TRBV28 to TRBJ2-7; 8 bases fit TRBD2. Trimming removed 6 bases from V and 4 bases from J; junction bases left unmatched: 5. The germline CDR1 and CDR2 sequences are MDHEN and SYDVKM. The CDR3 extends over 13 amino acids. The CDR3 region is CASSQAGVYEQYF. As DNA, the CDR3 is TGTGCCAGCAGCCAAGCGGGAGTTTACGAGCAGTACTTC.

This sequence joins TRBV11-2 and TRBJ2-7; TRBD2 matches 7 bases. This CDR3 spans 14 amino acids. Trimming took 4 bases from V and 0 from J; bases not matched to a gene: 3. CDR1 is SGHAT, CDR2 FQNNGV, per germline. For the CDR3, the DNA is TGTGCCAGCAGCTCCGGACTAGACTCCTACGAGCAGTACTTC. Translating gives CASSSGLDSYEQYF.

This CDR3 is CASSLGWGESSYNEQFF. Written as DNA, the CDR3 is TGCGCCAGCAGCTTGGGTTGGGGAGAGAGCTCCTACAATGAGCAGTTCTTC. This rearrangement joins TRBV5-1 to TRBJ2-1; tentative D call: TRBD2 (5 bases). Germline lookup yields CDR1 SGHRS and CDR2 YFSETQ. The CDR3 has 17 amino acids. V was shortened by 0 bases and J by 0 bases, with 13 bases between the two germline ends.

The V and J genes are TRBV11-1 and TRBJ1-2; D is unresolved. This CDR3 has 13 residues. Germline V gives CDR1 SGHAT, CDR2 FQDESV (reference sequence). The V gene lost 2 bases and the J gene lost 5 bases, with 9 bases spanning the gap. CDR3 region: CASSLTDRYGYTF. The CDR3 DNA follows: TGTGCCAGCAGCTTAACCGACCGGTATGGCTACACCTTC.

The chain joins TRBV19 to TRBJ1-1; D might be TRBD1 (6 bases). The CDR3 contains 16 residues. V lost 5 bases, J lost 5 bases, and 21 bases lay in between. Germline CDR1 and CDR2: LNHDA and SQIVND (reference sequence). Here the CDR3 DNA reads TGTGCCAGTAGTGCCGACGTGTCACAGGGTTGGACTGAAGCTTTCTTT. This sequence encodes CASSADVSQGWTEAFF.

The CDR3 DNA follows: TGCGCCAGCAGCTTCCCAGGGGGCGCGGGCACCGGGGAGCTGTTTTTT. Translating it yields CASSFPGGAGTGELFF. The chain links TRBV5-1 to TRBJ2-2; TRBD1 agrees at 8 bases. The V gene end was trimmed by 2 bases and the J gene end by 4 bases; junction bases not matched to a gene: 7. CDR1 is SGHRS and CDR2 is YFSETQ in the germline V gene. The CDR3 loop spans 16 amino acids.

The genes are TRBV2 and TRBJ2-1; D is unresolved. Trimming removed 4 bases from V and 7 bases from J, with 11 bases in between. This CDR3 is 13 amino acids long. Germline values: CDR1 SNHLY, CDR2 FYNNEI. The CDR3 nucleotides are TGTGCCAGCAGTGCGCGAGCGCAGAATGAGCAGTTCTTC. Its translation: CASSARAQNEQFF. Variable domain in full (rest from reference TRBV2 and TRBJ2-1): EPEVTQTPSHQVTQMGQEVILRCVPISNHLYFYWYRQILGQKVEFLVSFYNNEISEKSEIFDDQFSVERPDGSNFTLKIRSTKLEDSAMYFCASSARAQNEQFFGPGTRLTVL.

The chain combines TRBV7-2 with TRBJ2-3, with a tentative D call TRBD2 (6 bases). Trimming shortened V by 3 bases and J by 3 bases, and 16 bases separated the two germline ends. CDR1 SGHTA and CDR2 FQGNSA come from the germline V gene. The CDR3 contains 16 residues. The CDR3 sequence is CASSFSWGDLTDTQYF. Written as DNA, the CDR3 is TGTGCCAGCAGCTTCTCGTGGGGGGATCTAACAGATACGCAGTATTTT.